Following are 27 T cell receptor beta chains from one sample sequenced in a study of cytomegalovirus exposure and HLA in healthy donors. Primers for the PCR totalled 60 Vbeta and 13 Jbeta. Data came from immunoSEQ multiplex PCR; TCRdb stores just in-frame clones and leaves some out. The sample shows some 200,000 clones, 80% to 85% of them seen only once. The sample consisted of PBMCs. These receptors came from a woman in her 30s in good health and CMV-seronegative.

The V call is TRBV5-1, the J call TRBJ2-2; maybe TRBD2 (7 bases). CDR3 length equals 15 residues. The germline V gene has CDR1 SGHRS and CDR2 YFSETQ. Trimming stripped 1 base from V and 3 bases from J, with 10 bases between. CDR3 sequence reads: CASSLWGGDTGELFF. The CDR3 region has the DNA TGCGCCAGCAGCTTGTGGGGGGGCGACACCGGGGAGCTGTTTTTT. Combining the CDR3 with reference TRBV5-1 and TRBJ2-2 gives the whole variable domain KAGVTQTPRYLIKTRGQQVTLSCSPISGHRSVSWYQQTPGQGLQFLFEYFSETQRNKGNFPGRFSGRQFSNSRSEMNVSTLELGDSALYLCASSLWGGDTGELFFGEGSRLTVL.

The chain combines TRBV27 with TRBJ1-1; the match to TRBD1 covers 7 bases. Looked up from germline, CDR1 is MNHEY and CDR2 is SMNVEV (reference sequence). This CDR3 region has 14 residues. The trim removed 5 bases at V and 5 bases at J, leaving 8 bases unmatched. The DNA of the CDR3 is TGTGCCAGCAGTCGAAGACAGGGTAGGACTGAAGCTTTCTTT. This codes for CASSRRQGRTEAFF.

CDR3 loop: CASSPGTGGSGDTQYF. The CDR3 DNA is TGTGCCAGCTCACCGGGGACAGGGGGCTCGGGAGATACGCAGTATTTT. The chain has TRBV18 and TRBJ2-3, with 12 bases matching TRBD1. Germline assignment: CDR1 KGHSH and CDR2 LQKENI. With V trimmed by 3 bases and J by 5 bases, 6 bases remained unmatched. This CDR3 is built from 16 residues.

This clone showed up just once. The chain links TRBV25-1 to TRBJ2-1, with D uncertain. The germline V and J ends were trimmed by 3 bases and 5 bases, with 11 bases remaining between them. Germline assignment: CDR1 MGHDK and CDR2 SYGVNS. CDR3 size: 14 residues. CDR3 protein: CASSDHRQDNEQFF. CDR3 nucleotides: TGTGCCAGCAGTGATCATCGACAAGACAATGAGCAGTTCTTC.

The CDR3 loop is CASSDSAAGEGSYGYTF. In DNA form, the CDR3 reads TGTGCCAGCAGTGACTCTGCGGCGGGGGAAGGGTCCTATGGCTACACCTTC. The chain has TRBV25-1 and TRBJ1-2, with TRBD1 as a possible D gene (5 bases). CDR1 is MGHDK and CDR2 is SYGVNS in the germline V gene. V was cut by 3 bases and J by 4 bases, with 21 bases left in between. This CDR3 is 17 amino acids long.

The gene calls are TRBV5-1 and TRBJ2-2, with D perhaps matching TRBD2 (5 bases). Germline lookup yields CDR1 SGHRS and CDR2 YFSETQ. The CDR3 covers 17 residues. The germline V and J ends were trimmed by 3 bases and 2 bases, with 17 bases remaining between them. This chain's CDR3 is CASSSLVGSVNTGELFF. In DNA form, the CDR3 reads TGCGCCAGCAGCTCCCTCGTCGGTAGCGTAAACACCGGGGAGCTGTTTTTT. Filled out from reference TRBV5-1 and TRBJ2-2, the complete variable domain reads KAGVTQTPRYLIKTRGQQVTLSCSPISGHRSVSWYQQTPGQGLQFLFEYFSETQRNKGNFPGRFSGRQFSNSRSEMNVSTLELGDSALYLCASSSLVGSVNTGELFFGEGSRLTVL.

This chain uses TRBV28 with TRBJ2-7, with 9 bases that match TRBD1. Germline trimming cut 6 bases from V and 6 bases from J; bases unmatched to any gene: 12. CDR1 is MDHEN, CDR2 SYDVKM, per germline. This CDR3 has 15 residues. The CDR3 region is CASSPIPPTGGEQYF. The CDR3 DNA is TGTGCCAGCAGCCCCATCCCGCCGACAGGGGGCGAGCAGTACTTC.

The chain carries TRBV19 and TRBJ1-5; TRBD1 agrees at 8 bases. The CDR3 is 16 residues long. Trimming took 7 bases from V and 3 from J; bases not matched to a gene: 11. CDR1 and CDR2 (germline): LNHDA, SQIVND (reference sequence). This CDR3 reads CASTQTGVGNNQPQHF. Written as DNA, the CDR3 is TGTGCCAGTACCCAGACAGGGGTTGGTAACAATCAGCCCCAGCATTTT.

This clone was seen just once. Written as DNA, the CDR3 is TGTGCCAGCAGCTTAGGGAGGACAGAACAAGAGACCCAGTACTTC. It encodes CASSLGRTEQETQYF. The chain carries TRBV7-9 and TRBJ2-5, with D possibly TRBD1 on 6 matching bases. The V gene lost 1 base and the J gene lost 2 bases, with 11 bases spanning the gap. Germline-derived CDR1 and CDR2 are SEHNR and FQNEAQ (reference sequence). The CDR3 totals 15 residues.

The chain is built from TRBV6-1 and TRBJ1-2; tentatively, D is TRBD1 (6 bases). The CDR3 has 15 residues. Looked up from germline, CDR1 is MNHNS and CDR2 is SASEGT. Trimming shortened V by 5 bases and J by 4 bases, and 17 bases separated the two germline ends. The DNA of the CDR3 is TGTGCCAGCAGTTCGGACAGCCAATTTTCCTATGGCTACACCTTC. It codes for CASSSDSQFSYGYTF.

The chain uses TRBV19 and TRBJ2-7; TRBD1 agrees at 11 bases. The CDR3 length is 15 residues. V shed 5 bases, J shed 0 bases, and the junction held 3 bases outside the gene matches. Germline CDR1 and CDR2: LNHDA and SQIVND (reference sequence). This CDR3 is CASSVGTGGSYEQYF. The DNA for the CDR3 is TGTGCCAGTAGTGTCGGGACAGGGGGCTCCTACGAGCAGTACTTC.

This chain links TRBV28 with TRBJ2-3; TRBD2 might be the D (6 bases). Germline-derived CDR1 and CDR2 are MDHEN and SYDVKM. Trimming pared 5 bases from V and 0 bases from J, leaving 15 bases between. This CDR3 has 16 residues. CDR3 protein: CASSPRGRGSTDTQYF. The CDR3 DNA follows: TGTGCCAGCAGTCCCCGGGGACGGGGGAGCACAGATACGCAGTATTTT. Looking up the rest from reference TRBV28 and TRBJ2-3 gives the full variable domain: DVKVTQSSRYLVKRTGEKVFLECVQDMDHENMFWYRQDPGLGLRLIYFSYDVKMKEKGDIPEGYSVSREKKERFSLILESASTNQTSMYLCASSPRGRGSTDTQYFGPGTRLTVL.

This rearrangement joins TRBV5-1 to TRBJ2-1; a possible D gene is TRBD2 (5 bases). The V gene lost 1 base and the J gene lost 8 bases, with 19 bases spanning the gap. The CDR3 covers 16 residues. Germline CDR1 is SGHRS and CDR2 is YFSETQ. In nucleotides, the CDR3 is TGCGCCAGCAGCTTGTTTTTGCCGTGGACTTTCGATGAGCAGTTCTTC. Translating it yields CASSLFLPWTFDEQFF.

The chain joins TRBV5-6 to TRBJ2-3, with D possibly matching TRBD2 (5 bases). CDR1 is SGHDT, CDR2 YYEEEE, per germline. The ends were cut back, 1 base at V and 3 bases at J, with 21 bases in the middle. The CDR3 is 18 residues long. The CDR3, as DNA: TGTGCCAGCAGCTTGATCGCAAGTTTAGGGAGTGCGACAGATACGCAGTATTTT. Protein product: CASSLIASLGSATDTQYF.

The chain links TRBV7-2 to TRBJ2-1; perhaps TRBD2 as D (6 bases). CDR3 size: 16 residues. CDR1 and CDR2 (germline): SGHTA, FQGNSA. V shed 0 bases and J shed 7 bases, with 16 bases lying between them. CDR3 protein: CASSLAFHLAQNEQFF. Written as DNA, the CDR3 is TGTGCCAGCAGCTTAGCCTTTCATCTAGCGCAGAATGAGCAGTTCTTC. Supplemented by reference TRBV7-2 and TRBJ2-1, the full variable domain reads GAGVSQSPSNKVTEKGKDVELRCDPISGHTALYWYRQSLGQGLEFLIYFQGNSAPDKSGLPSDRFSAERTGGSVSTLTIQRTQQEDSAVYLCASSLAFHLAQNEQFFGPGTRLTVL.

The rearrangement uses TRBV29-1 and TRBJ2-7, with 9 nucleotides matching TRBD1. The CDR3 loop spans 13 amino acids. The V segment lost 7 bases and the J segment 2 bases; nucleotides outside the gene matches: 6. CDR1 is SQVTM, CDR2 ANQGSEA, per germline. Here the CDR3 DNA reads TGCAGCGGAGGCGACAGGGGGACCTACGAGCAGTACTTC. This codes for CSGGDRGTYEQYF.

The chain recombines TRBV19 with TRBJ2-3, with 8 bases matching TRBD2. CDR3 length: 14 residues. V was pared by 6 bases and J by 4 bases, with 6 bases of the junction left unmatched. Per germline, CDR1 LNHDA and CDR2 SQIVND (reference sequence). The CDR3 DNA follows: TGTGCCAGTAGGACGGGGGGGGAGGCAGATACGCAGTATTTT. It is translated as CASRTGGEADTQYF.

V gene TRBV7-2 combines with J gene TRBJ2-7; D not resolved. V was pared by 2 bases and J by 6 bases, with 5 bases between. The germline V gene has CDR1 SGHTA and CDR2 FQGNSA. The CDR3 extends over 11 amino acids. CDR3 coding DNA: TGTGCCAGCAGCTTATACGGCGAGCAGTACTTC. Its protein product is CASSLYGEQYF.

J is TRBJ1-4 and V is TRBV6-1, with 7 bases matching TRBD1. The ends lost 6 bases at V and 7 bases at J; junction bases unmatched: 5. The length of the CDR3 is 13 residues. Looked up from germline, CDR1 is MNHNS and CDR2 is SASEGT. CDR3 in DNA: TGTGCCAGCAGACCGACAGGGACTGAAAAACTGTTTTTT. It is translated as CASRPTGTEKLFF.

The gene calls are TRBV6-5 and TRBJ1-2; 7 bases agree with TRBD1. V lost 7 bases and J lost 4; bases outside the gene matches: 12. This CDR3 spans 15 amino acids. Germline lookup yields CDR1 MNHEY and CDR2 SVGAGI. The CDR3 DNA sequence: TGTGCCAGCACCCACCGGGGACAGAGGGGCTATGGCTACACCTTC. Translation gives CASTHRGQRGYGYTF.

The J gene is TRBJ1-1, the V gene TRBV28; TRBD1 is a possible D gene (6 bases). From germline, CDR1 is MDHEN and CDR2 SYDVKM. The CDR3 has 14 residues. Trimming shortened V by 2 bases and J by 1 base, and 8 bases separated the two germline ends. For the CDR3, the DNA is TGTGCCAGCAGTTTAACAGGGCCGAACACTGAAGCTTTCTTT. Its protein is CASSLTGPNTEAFF.

The DNA of the CDR3 is TGCGCCAGCAGGGTAGGGCGGGGGTCCTACGAGCAGTACTTC. Protein sequence: CASRVGRGSYEQYF. V usage is TRBV10-1 and J usage is TRBJ2-7, with 7 bases matching TRBD2. Looked up from germline, CDR1 is WNHNN and CDR2 is SYGVQD (reference sequence). Trimming removed 6 bases from V and 1 base from J; junction bases left unmatched: 6. The CDR3 has 14 residues.

The J gene is TRBJ2-7, the V gene TRBV5-1; D not certain. V lost 4 bases to trimming and J lost 0 bases, with 14 bases between them. Germline-derived CDR1 and CDR2 are SGHRS and YFSETQ. This CDR3 is built from 15 residues. The CDR3 protein is CASSARPDSSYEQYF. The CDR3, as DNA: TGCGCCAGCAGCGCTAGGCCTGATTCCTCCTACGAGCAGTACTTC.

This clone was found a few times. V and J are TRBV4-3 and TRBJ1-1; possibly TRBD1 for D (6 bases). Germline CDR1 reads LGHNA; CDR2 reads YSLEER. This CDR3 contains 15 residues. The ends were cut back, 1 base at V and 1 base at J, with 10 bases in the middle. The chain's CDR3 is CASSQGAGANTEAFF. In DNA, the CDR3 is TGCGCCAGCAGCCAAGGTGCAGGGGCGAACACTGAAGCTTTCTTT.

This chain links TRBV6-5 with TRBJ2-7; the match to TRBD1 covers 7 bases. The V and J ends lost 0 bases and 2 bases, in that order; junction bases with no gene match: 7. Looked up from germline, CDR1 is MNHEY and CDR2 is SVGAGI. The CDR3 runs to 16 residues. The CDR3 protein is CASSYSAQGPPYEQYF. In DNA form, the CDR3 reads TGTGCCAGCAGTTACTCTGCACAGGGGCCTCCCTACGAGCAGTACTTC.

V gene TRBV28 combines with J gene TRBJ2-7; no clear D. The CDR3 consists of 13 residues. Germline V gives CDR1 MDHEN, CDR2 SYDVKM. V was shortened by 2 bases and J by 2 bases, with 7 bases between the two germline ends. The CDR3 DNA is TGTGCCAGCAGTTTAATGCGGCCCTACGAGCAGTACTTC. Translating it yields CASSLMRPYEQYF.

The chain links TRBV7-2 to TRBJ2-1; TRBD1 matches at 8 bases. The germline V gene encodes CDR1 SGHTA and CDR2 FQGNSA. V dropped 4 bases and J dropped 7; count of bases not matched to a gene: 3. The CDR3 runs 13 residues. The CDR3 reads CASSSDRVNEQFF. CDR3 coding DNA: TGTGCCAGCAGCTCGGACAGGGTGAATGAGCAGTTCTTC.